This T cell receptor (beta chain) was sequenced in a study of blood T cell repertoires in COVID-19. Study-level information: Sample material is recorded as cDNA or gDNA derived from T cells, B-cell-depleted T cells, or PBMCs.

The repertoire was sequenced with immunoSEQ multiplex PCR; TCRdb's copy has only in-frame clones and lacks some. Among about 250,000 clones listed, 75% to 90% were seen once. The CDR3 covers 15 residues. V gave up 4 bases and J gave up 1 base; unmatched junction bases: 8. Germline V lookup: CDR1 GTSNPN, CDR2 SVGIG (reference sequence). The genes are TRBV30 and TRBJ2-7, with 9 bases lining up with TRBD1. Sequenced material: peripheral blood. This TCR came from a man younger than 45 with acute or convalescent COVID-19. CDR3 sequence reads: CAWNRFGTGSYEQYF. For the CDR3, the DNA is TGTGCCTGGAATAGATTCGGGACAGGGTCCTACGAGCAGTACTTC.